These T cell receptor beta chains were read from a single sample in a study of PD-1 blockade in classical Hodgkin lymphoma. TCRdb keeps only in-frame clones here, not all; method: immunoSEQ multiplex PCR. This table has roughly 24,000 clones, more than 75% appearing once. This sample comprised peripheral blood mononuclear cells (PBMCs), obtained before the fourth cycle of nivolumab. The receptors derive from a human donor with classical Hodgkin lymphoma. Each CDR3 is given with its conserved first and last residue. D genes are given only for firm matches. Some rows mark clone size as missing; the rest say once, few, many or name a class of expanded clone.

D gene: TRBD1
clone size: .
J gene: TRBJ2-1
V gene: TRBV6-5
CDR3 protein: CASSYSGTAYNEQFF
CDR3 DNA: TGTGCCAGCAGTTACTCTGGGACAGCTTACAATGAGCAGTTCTTC

D gene: .
clone size: once
J gene: TRBJ2-5
V gene: TRBV18
CDR3 protein: CASSSGLGETQYF
CDR3 DNA: TGTGCCAGCTCATCAGGCCTTGGGGAGACCCAGTACTTC

D gene: .
clone size: medium-sized
J gene: TRBJ2-7
V gene: TRBV28
CDR3 protein: CASSLEGLGVAFSDEQYF
CDR3 DNA: TGTGCCAGCAGTTTAGAGGGGTTGGGGGTGGCATTCAGCGACGAGCAGTACTTC

D gene: TRBD2
clone size: .
J gene: TRBJ2-2
V gene: TRBV25-1
CDR3 protein: CASSEVAGGPTRELFF
CDR3 DNA: TGTGCCAGCAGTGAGGTTGCGGGGGGGCCTACCAGGGAGCTGTTTTTT

D gene: TRBD1
clone size: .
J gene: TRBJ1-5
V gene: TRBV30
CDR3 protein: CAWGDRGNQPQHF
CDR3 DNA: TGTGCCTGGGGGGACAGGGGCAATCAGCCCCAGCATTTT

D gene: TRBD2
clone size: .
J gene: TRBJ2-7
V gene: TRBV9
CDR3 protein: CASSSGTSGMSEQYF
CDR3 DNA: TGTGCCAGCAGCTCAGGGACTAGCGGGATGAGCGAGCAGTACTTC

D gene: .
clone size: .
J gene: TRBJ1-2
V gene: TRBV19
CDR3 protein: CASSTRRTLNYGYTF
CDR3 DNA: TGTGCCAGTAGTACCCGTCGGACTCTTAACTATGGCTACACCTTC

D gene: TRBD1
clone size: .
J gene: TRBJ1-2
V gene: TRBV30
CDR3 protein: CAWSVRQGAIEYGYTF
CDR3 DNA: TGTGCCTGGAGTGTCAGACAGGGGGCAATCGAATATGGCTACACCTTC

D gene: .
clone size: medium-sized
J gene: TRBJ1-1
V gene: TRBV4-1
CDR3 protein: CASSQDRTFF
CDR3 DNA: TGCGCCAGCAGCCAAGATCGAACCTTCTTT

D gene: TRBD2
clone size: few
J gene: TRBJ2-7
V gene: TRBV5-4
CDR3 protein: CASSLGLAGDEQYF
CDR3 DNA: TGTGCCAGCAGCCTAGGACTAGCGGGAGACGAGCAGTACTTC

D gene: .
clone size: .
J gene: TRBJ2-3
V gene: TRBV11-3
CDR3 protein: CASSLDFAPSQYF
CDR3 DNA: TGTGCCAGCAGCTTAGATTTCGCCCCTTCGCAGTATTTT

D gene: TRBD1
clone size: .
J gene: TRBJ2-4
V gene: TRBV29-1
CDR3 protein: CSVGGTGPTTIQYF
CDR3 DNA: TGCAGCGTTGGGGGGACAGGCCCAACGACGATTCAGTACTTC

D gene: TRBD2
clone size: .
J gene: TRBJ2-1
V gene: TRBV10-3
CDR3 protein: CAIRASGGASDEQFF
CDR3 DNA: TGTGCCATCAGGGCTTCGGGGGGAGCTAGCGATGAGCAGTTCTTC

D gene: .
clone size: once
J gene: TRBJ2-7
V gene: TRBV11-3
CDR3 protein: CASSSNTDEQYF
CDR3 DNA: TGTGCCAGCAGCTCCAACACAGACGAGCAGTACTTC

D gene: TRBD1
clone size: once
J gene: TRBJ1-3
V gene: TRBV27
CDR3 protein: CASGGQGAGNTIYF
CDR3 DNA: TGTGCCAGCGGTGGACAGGGCGCTGGAAACACCATATATTTT

D gene: .
clone size: once
J gene: TRBJ2-7
V gene: TRBV4-2
CDR3 protein: CASSQDTYEQYF
CDR3 DNA: TGTGCCAGCAGCCAAGATACCTACGAGCAGTACTTC

D gene: .
clone size: .
J gene: TRBJ2-7
V gene: TRBV13
CDR3 protein: CASSLGTGRYEQYF
CDR3 DNA: TGTGCCAGCAGCTTAGGAACAGGGAGGTACGAGCAGTACTTC

D gene: .
clone size: once
J gene: TRBJ1-2
V gene: TRBV2
CDR3 protein: CASSEAPGGAGGYTF
CDR3 DNA: TGTGCCAGCAGTGAAGCTCCCGGGGGCGCCGGGGGCTACACCTTC

D gene: TRBD1
clone size: .
J gene: TRBJ2-5
V gene: TRBV25-1
CDR3 protein: CASSGDRGRRQETQYF
CDR3 DNA: TGTGCCAGCAGTGGAGACAGGGGGCGCCGACAAGAGACCCAGTACTTC

D gene: .
clone size: once
J gene: TRBJ1-2
V gene: TRBV28
CDR3 protein: CASSLFSSHKLNYGYTF
CDR3 DNA: TGTGCCAGCAGTTTATTTTCTTCGCATAAACTTAACTATGGCTACACCTTC

D gene: TRBD2
clone size: .
J gene: TRBJ2-5
V gene: TRBV6-5
CDR3 protein: CASSYLAASGSETQYF
CDR3 DNA: TGTGCCAGCAGTTACCTAGCCGCGAGCGGGAGTGAGACCCAGTACTTC

D gene: .
clone size: .
J gene: TRBJ2-3
V gene: TRBV9
CDR3 protein: CASSVDIYGASTDTQYF
CDR3 DNA: TGTGCCAGCAGCGTCGACATCTATGGCGCTAGCACAGATACGCAGTATTTT

D gene: .
clone size: .
J gene: TRBJ2-5
V gene: TRBV25-1
CDR3 protein: CASSEPGTRETQYF
CDR3 DNA: TGTGCCAGCAGTGAACCCGGGACTCGAGAGACCCAGTACTTC

D gene: .
clone size: .
J gene: TRBJ2-2
V gene: TRBV7-9
CDR3 protein: CASRPGGGRAGELFF
CDR3 DNA: TGTGCCAGCAGACCCGGTGGGGGAAGGGCCGGGGAGCTGTTTTTT

D gene: TRBD1
clone size: .
J gene: TRBJ1-1
V gene: TRBV18
CDR3 protein: CASSPPRGDTEAFF
CDR3 DNA: TGTGCCAGCTCACCCCCCAGGGGGGACACTGAAGCTTTCTTT

D gene: .
clone size: many
J gene: TRBJ1-1
V gene: TRBV27
CDR3 protein: CASSLGQRAEAFF
CDR3 DNA: TGTGCCAGCAGTCTCGGACAGAGGGCTGAAGCTTTCTTT

D gene: TRBD2
clone size: once
J gene: TRBJ2-5
V gene: TRBV5-4
CDR3 protein: CASSPAGLASLQETQYF
CDR3 DNA: TGTGCCAGCAGCCCGGCGGGACTAGCATCACTGCAAGAGACCCAGTACTTC

D gene: .
clone size: .
J gene: TRBJ1-3
V gene: TRBV18
CDR3 protein: CASSPPGDTIYF
CDR3 DNA: TGTGCCAGCTCACCACCGGGGGACACCATATATTTT

D gene: .
clone size: .
J gene: TRBJ1-6
V gene: TRBV5-1
CDR3 protein: CASSLSGYGSPLHF
CDR3 DNA: TGCGCCAGCAGCCTGTCTGGGTACGGTTCACCCCTCCACTTT

D gene: TRBD2
clone size: .
J gene: TRBJ2-4
V gene: TRBV10-3
CDR3 protein: CAISERRTAGDIQYF
CDR3 DNA: TGTGCCATCAGTGAGAGAAGGACAGCGGGAGACATTCAGTACTTC

D gene: .
clone size: .
J gene: TRBJ2-3
V gene: TRBV4-1
CDR3 protein: CASSFGSTDTQYF
CDR3 DNA: TGCGCCAGCAGCTTCGGTAGCACAGATACGCAGTATTTT

D gene: .
clone size: once
J gene: TRBJ2-7
V gene: TRBV11-2
CDR3 protein: CASSYIGGPYEQYF
CDR3 DNA: TGTGCCAGCAGCTACATCGGGGGACCCTACGAGCAGTACTTC

D gene: TRBD1
clone size: .
J gene: TRBJ1-3
V gene: TRBV15
CDR3 protein: CATGAGGVSGNTIYF
CDR3 DNA: TGTGCCACCGGGGCAGGGGGCGTCTCTGGAAACACCATATATTTT

D gene: .
clone size: few
J gene: TRBJ1-2
V gene: TRBV28
CDR3 protein: CASSPLYGYTF
CDR3 DNA: TGTGCCAGCAGTCCTCTCTATGGCTACACCTTC

D gene: .
clone size: .
J gene: TRBJ2-5
V gene: TRBV10-1
CDR3 protein: CASSAGGEVETQYF
CDR3 DNA: TGCGCCAGCAGTGCCGGCGGGGAGGTCGAGACCCAGTACTTC

D gene: TRBD1
clone size: .
J gene: TRBJ1-2
V gene: TRBV19
CDR3 protein: CASSTNRGLNGYTF
CDR3 DNA: TGTGCCAGTAGTACAAACAGGGGGCTAAATGGCTACACCTTC

D gene: TRBD1
clone size: .
J gene: TRBJ2-5
V gene: TRBV19
CDR3 protein: CAYYRGRETQYF
CDR3 DNA: TGTGCCTATTACAGGGGGCGGGAGACCCAGTACTTC

D gene: TRBD2
clone size: .
J gene: TRBJ2-1
V gene: TRBV11-3
CDR3 protein: CASSRGDSGANNEQFF
CDR3 DNA: TGTGCCAGCAGCAGGGGGGATAGCGGGGCCAACAATGAGCAGTTCTTC

D gene: .
clone size: large
J gene: TRBJ2-7
V gene: TRBV19
CDR3 protein: CASSMGRGIYEQYF
CDR3 DNA: TGTGCCAGTAGTATGGGCAGGGGAATCTACGAGCAGTACTTC

D gene: .
clone size: .
J gene: TRBJ1-1
V gene: TRBV6-5
CDR3 protein: CASSRPGGLLEAFF
CDR3 DNA: TGTGCCAGCAGTCGACCCGGGGGGCTCCTTGAAGCTTTCTTT

D gene: TRBD1
clone size: .
J gene: TRBJ2-3
V gene: TRBV7-9
CDR3 protein: CASSTHRGHLTPHPDTQYF
CDR3 DNA: TGTGCCAGCAGCACTCACAGGGGGCATCTAACACCCCACCCAGATACGCAGTATTTT